These 21 T cell receptor beta chains originate from one sample sequenced in a study of blood T cell repertoires in COVID-19. TCRdb's table, derived via immunoSEQ multiplex PCR, lists solely in-frame clones and lacks some. The repertoire consists of 260,000 or so clones, with around 84% occurring once and the leading ten covering 2% to 3%. Material: PBMCs or T cells enriched from blood (not recorded which). The receptors come from a woman aged 45-60 years who had recovered from COVID-19.

This sequence joins TRBV20-1 and TRBJ2-3; D not resolved. The CDR3 has 14 amino acids. V lost 3 bases to trimming and J lost 5 bases, with 15 bases between them. Germline V gene lookup returns CDR1 DFQATT and CDR2 SNEGSKA (reference sequence). CDR3 DNA sequence: TGCAGTGCTAGTTGGGCCAGAGAACAAGATACGCAGTATTTT. This translates into CSASWAREQDTQYF.

The rearrangement joins TRBV7-9 to TRBJ2-2; 12 bases map to TRBD1. Unmatched junction bases numbered 14, after V lost 8 bases and J lost 7 bases. Germline CDR1 reads SEHNR; CDR2 reads FQNEAQ (reference sequence). This CDR3 is 17 amino acids long. The DNA for the CDR3 is TGTGCCAGCCGACTCCAAGCCGGGACAGGGGGCGTCGGGGAGCTGTTTTTT. This gives the protein CASRLQAGTGGVGELFF.

This clone occurred once. V and J are TRBV6-5 and TRBJ1-6, with 7 bases matching TRBD1. CDR1 is MNHEY, CDR2 SVGAGI, per germline. Trimming removed 6 bases from V and 8 bases from J; junction bases left unmatched: 4. The CDR3 totals 13 residues. For the CDR3, the DNA is TGTGCCAGCAGGACCGACAGGGATTCACCCCTCCACTTT. Its translation is CASRTDRDSPLHF.

The rearrangement joins TRBV6-5 to TRBJ2-3; 7 bases fit TRBD1. Germline CDR1 reads MNHEY; CDR2 reads SVGAGI. The CDR3 covers 14 residues. V lost 6 bases to trimming and J lost 7 bases; unmatched junction nucleotides: 10. This CDR3 is CASSSRQGPNTQYF. In DNA, the CDR3 is TGTGCCAGCAGCTCAAGACAGGGACCCAATACGCAGTATTTT.

The V gene is TRBV7-6, the J gene TRBJ1-1, with a tentative D call TRBD1 (5 bases). Trimming stripped 5 bases from V and 3 bases from J, with 16 bases between. Looked up from germline, CDR1 is SGHVS and CDR2 is FNYEAQ. The CDR3 length is 15 residues. The CDR3 sequence is CASSQQIRDDTEAFF. In DNA form, the CDR3 reads TGTGCCAGCAGCCAACAAATCAGGGATGACACTGAAGCTTTCTTT.

The table lists this clone with a count of one. The gene calls are TRBV27 and TRBJ1-2, with D maybe TRBD1 (6 bases). V lost 3 bases to trimming and J lost 3 bases, with 14 bases between them. The germline V gene has CDR1 MNHEY and CDR2 SMNVEV (reference sequence). CDR3 length: 15 amino acids. CDR3 loop: CASSLGQGLDYGYTF. Written as DNA, the CDR3 is TGTGCCAGCAGTTTGGGCCAGGGGCTGGACTATGGCTACACCTTC.

This chain links TRBV14 with TRBJ2-6; 8 bases match TRBD1. This CDR3 has 18 residues. Germline V lookup: CDR1 SGHDN, CDR2 FVKESK. Trimming took 4 bases from V and 0 from J; bases not matched to a gene: 8. This CDR3 is CASSPAGQALSGANVLTF. The CDR3 DNA reads as TGTGCCAGCAGCCCTGCGGGACAGGCCCTCTCTGGGGCCAACGTCCTGACTTTC.

The rearrangement joins TRBV28 to TRBJ1-6; 8 bases match TRBD1. J gave up 7 bases and V 7 bases, and 12 bases lay outside the gene matches. Germline V gives CDR1 MDHEN, CDR2 SYDVKM. This CDR3 spans 16 amino acids. CDR3: CASNRRQGHLNSPLHF. For the CDR3, the DNA is TGTGCCAGCAATCGCAGACAGGGGCATTTGAATTCACCCCTCCACTTT.

This CDR3 reads CASSVSGISGNTIYF. CDR3 sequence (DNA): TGTGCCAGCAGCGTATCGGGGATCTCTGGAAACACCATATATTTT. The chain carries TRBV9 and TRBJ1-3, with no clear D. The V gene's germline CDR1 is SGDLS and CDR2 YYNGEE. V lost 1 base, J lost 0 bases, and 8 bases lay in between. This CDR3 contains 15 residues.

The rearrangement joins TRBV13 to TRBJ2-1; 12 nucleotides align to TRBD2. The CDR3 sequence is 16 residues long. Trimming cost V 5 bases and J 7 bases; bases outside gene matches: 9. In germline, CDR1 is PRHDT, CDR2 FYEKMQ (reference sequence). CDR3 DNA: TGTGCCAGCAGCGTCACGACTAGCGGGAGAAGAAATGAGCAGTTCTTC. Translating it yields CASSVTTSGRRNEQFF.

The chain carries TRBV2 and TRBJ1-6; 8 bases map to TRBD1. The V gene end was trimmed by 5 bases and the J gene end by 6 bases; junction bases not matched to a gene: 3. The CDR3 has 14 amino acids. Germline V lookup: CDR1 SNHLY, CDR2 FYNNEI. The CDR3 DNA follows: TGTGCCAGCAGTCCACAGGGGGGTAATTCACCCCTCCACTTT. This encodes CASSPQGGNSPLHF.

This sequence joins TRBV4-2 and TRBJ1-2; 10 bases are a match to TRBD1. Looked up from germline, CDR1 is LGHNA and CDR2 is YNFKEQ. Trimming took 4 bases from V and 5 from J; bases not matched to a gene: 7. There are 15 residues in the CDR3. The CDR3 nucleotides are TGTGCCAGCAGCCCAATAGACAGGGGGCTTTATGGCTACACCTTC. Translated: CASSPIDRGLYGYTF.

The chain couples TRBV7-6 to TRBJ1-2; tentatively, D is TRBD1 (5 bases). CDR1 is SGHVS, CDR2 FNYEAQ, per germline. V shed 0 bases and J shed 5 bases, with 10 bases lying between them. This CDR3 comprises 14 residues. CDR3 nucleotides: TGTGCCAGCAGCTTAGCGCACACAGGTTATGGCTACACCTTC. Its translation: CASSLAHTGYGYTF.

The rearrangement links TRBV30 to TRBJ1-2; tentatively, D is TRBD1 (6 bases). The germline V and J ends were trimmed by 2 bases and 8 bases, with 12 bases remaining between them. The CDR3 runs 12 residues. The germline V gene encodes CDR1 GTSNPN and CDR2 SVGIG (reference sequence). CDR3 DNA sequence: TGTGCCTGGAGTCTTTCAGGGGCGGGCTACACCTTC. Residues: CAWSLSGAGYTF. Variable domain in full (rest from reference TRBV30 and TRBJ1-2): SQTIHQWPATLVQPVGSPLSLECTVEGTSNPNLYWYRQAAGRGLQLLFYSVGIGQISSEVPQNLSASRPQDRQFILSSKKLLLSDSGFYLCAWSLSGAGYTFGSGTRLTVV.

J is TRBJ1-1 and V is TRBV6-5; D gene uncertain. The CDR3 length is 13 residues. V lost 8 bases and J 1 base, leaving 11 bases between the germline ends. Germline V gene lookup returns CDR1 MNHEY and CDR2 SVGAGI. CDR3: CASCKTGNTEAFF. CDR3 DNA sequence: TGTGCCAGCTGTAAAACGGGGAACACTGAAGCTTTCTTT.

Here the CDR3 reads CASSYGGQGLSEAFF. DNA of the CDR3: TGTGCCAGCAGTTACGGGGGACAGGGTCTCTCTGAAGCTTTCTTT. The chain combines TRBV6-5 with TRBJ1-1; 9 bases are shared with TRBD1. The CDR3 covers 15 residues. The V gene end was trimmed by 2 bases and the J gene end by 6 bases; junction bases not matched to a gene: 7. Germline-derived CDR1 and CDR2 are MNHEY and SVGAGI.

This clone was detected only once. The chain is built from TRBV5-4 and TRBJ1-3, with a possible D match to TRBD1 (5 bases). Trimming shortened V by 1 base and J by 0 bases, and 14 bases separated the two germline ends. The CDR3 sequence is 17 residues long. The V gene's germline CDR1 is SGHNT and CDR2 YYREEE (reference sequence). The CDR3 bases are TGTGCCAGCAGCTTGCGCTGGGGGGAGAGCTCTGGAAACACCATATATTTT. Translation gives CASSLRWGESSGNTIYF.

The chain recombines TRBV27 with TRBJ2-7; D gene uncertain. Germline CDR1 MNHEY, CDR2 SMNVEV (reference sequence). The germline V and J ends were trimmed by 2 bases and 3 bases, with 8 bases remaining between them. The CDR3 is made up of 13 amino acids. CDR3 loop: CASSLTMSYEQYF. In nucleotides, the CDR3 is TGTGCCAGCAGTTTAACTATGAGCTACGAGCAGTACTTC.

V usage is TRBV7-7 and J usage is TRBJ2-2, with 9 bases aligning to TRBD2. V shed 4 bases, J shed 4 bases, and the junction held 7 bases outside the gene matches. The CDR3 spans 16 residues. The V gene's germline CDR1 is SSHAT and CDR2 FNYEAQ (reference sequence). The CDR3 reads CASSSQGLAGTGELFF. The CDR3, as DNA: TGTGCCAGCAGCTCCCAGGGACTAGCAGGCACCGGGGAGCTGTTTTTT.

V usage is TRBV11-2 and J usage is TRBJ1-1, with D unclear. The CDR3 extends over 16 amino acids. Deletions cut 2 bases from V and 2 bases from J, with 15 bases between. Germline CDR1 is SGHAT and CDR2 is FQNNGV. CDR3 protein: CASSLYTTNPNTEAFF. The CDR3 nucleotides read TGTGCCAGCAGCTTATACACCACCAACCCTAACACTGAAGCTTTCTTT. Supplemented by reference TRBV11-2 and TRBJ1-1, the full variable domain reads EAGVAQSPRYKIIEKRQSVAFWCNPISGHATLYWYQQILGQGPKLLIQFQNNGVVDDSQLPKDRFSAERLKGVDSTLKIQPAKLEDSAVYLCASSLYTTNPNTEAFFGQGTRLTVV.

This chain connects TRBV28 to TRBJ1-2; maybe TRBD1 (6 bases). Germline values: CDR1 MDHEN, CDR2 SYDVKM. This CDR3 contains 13 residues. V was shortened by 5 bases and J by 2 bases, with 9 bases between the two germline ends. CDR3 region: CASSTGSNYGYTF. CDR3 bases: TGTGCCAGCAGTACAGGGTCGAACTATGGCTACACCTTC.